Listed here are 10 T cell receptor beta chains from one sample, sequenced in a study of blood T cells in healthy people across ages. Sample-barcoded 5' priming and a J-beta primer mix drove a second PCR of roughly 7 to 11 cycles. TCRdb used MiXCR to reprocess the 5' RACE reads, holding one entry per CDR3 protein. Of roughly 800,000 distinct CDR3 sequences listed, roughly 53% are singletons. Sequenced sample: blood. These receptors were obtained from a man older than 75 in good health.

The sample holds many counts of this clonotype. The V call is TRBV7-2, the J call TRBJ2-7, with 13 bases lining up with TRBD2. Trimming removed 5 bases from V and 4 bases from J; junction bases left unmatched: 2. The V gene's germline CDR1 is SGHTA and CDR2 FQGNSA. The CDR3 is 14 residues long. This CDR3 reads CASSRTSGRYEQYF. The CDR3 DNA reads as TGTGCCAGCAGCCGGACTAGCGGGAGATACGAGCAGTACTTC.

The chain carries TRBV7-9 and TRBJ2-4; perhaps TRBD2 as D (5 bases). The better agreement between TRBJ2-7 and the DNA end casts doubt on the J call. The germline V gene has CDR1 SEHNR and CDR2 FQNEAQ (reference sequence). This CDR3 contains 14 residues. CDR3 residues: CASSLLREAYEQYF. The DNA of the CDR3 is TGTGCCAGCAGCTTATTACGGGAAGCATACGAGCAGTACTTC.

J is TRBJ2-7 and V is TRBV21-1. TRBV21-1 is marked as a pseudogene. The CDR3 sequence is 14 residues long. The CDR3 nucleotides are TGTGCCAGCAGCAAAGAGGCGAACCCCTACGAGCAGTACTTC. Protein product: CASSKEANPYEQYF.

The rearrangement uses TRBV7-2 and TRBJ1-2; no clear D gene. CDR1 is SGHTA and CDR2 is FQGNSA in the germline V gene. The CDR3 covers 15 residues. V dropped 5 bases and J dropped 0 bases, with 13 bases sitting between them. CDR3 sequence: CASSKEPIPNYGYTF. Here the CDR3 DNA reads TGTGCCAGCAGCAAAGAGCCTATTCCTAACTATGGCTACACCTTC.

V usage is TRBV5-1 and J usage is TRBJ2-1; 9 bases are a match to TRBD2. Losses at the gene ends were 0 bases for V and 6 bases for J; bases not matched to a gene: 10. This CDR3 spans 17 amino acids. Germline assignment: CDR1 SGHRS and CDR2 YFSETQ. For the CDR3, the DNA is TGCGCCAGCAGCTTGGGTATAGCGGGAGAGTATAGCAATGAGCAGTTCTTC. This codes for CASSLGIAGEYSNEQFF.

CDR3 sequence: CASSPTTGGELRYAYF. Here the CDR3 DNA reads TGCGCCAGCAGCCCTACGACAGGGGGCGAACTGAGATACGCGTATTTT. The chain has TRBV5-1 and TRBJ2-3, with TRBD1 identical over 10 bases. The germline CDR1 and CDR2 sequences are SGHRS and YFSETQ. The CDR3 has 16 residues. Germline trimming cut 4 bases from V and 14 bases from J; bases unmatched to any gene: 19.

The chain uses TRBV4-2 and TRBJ1-2; 10 bases map to TRBD1. This CDR3 spans 15 amino acids. Unmatched junction bases numbered 10, after V lost 4 bases and J lost 8 bases. CDR1 and CDR2 (germline): LGHNA, YNFKEQ. In DNA, the CDR3 is TGTGCCAGCAGCCTTGGACAGGGGGAGAGCGGGGGCTACACCTTC. Amino acid sequence: CASSLGQGESGGYTF.

The CDR3, as DNA: TGTGCCACGGTAGACTGGGACAGGGGGCTGGCCAGATACGCGTATTTT. Encoded protein: CATVDWDRGLARYAYF. The V call is TRBV6-2 or TRBV6-3, the J call TRBJ2-3; 12 bases fit TRBD1. This CDR3 is built from 16 residues. CDR1 MNHEY and CDR2 SVGEGT come from the germline V gene. V was clipped by 10 bases and J by 14 bases; unmatched bases: 22.

The V call is TRBV28, the J call TRBJ2-1, with 8 bases aligning to TRBD2. CDR1 is MDHEN, CDR2 SYDVKM, per germline. The ends lost 5 bases at V and 5 bases at J; junction bases unmatched: 11. The CDR3 length is 16 residues. The DNA of the CDR3 is TGTGCCAGCAGTCCTCCGGGGGGGGTAGGGGACAATGAGCAGTTCTTC. Translated: CASSPPGGVGDNEQFF.

In nucleotides, the CDR3 is TGTGCCAGCAGATTGACGGGGGTTAATGAAAAACTGTTTTTT. It codes for CASRLTGVNEKLFF. This chain uses TRBV2 with TRBJ1-4; maybe TRBD1 (5 bases). Germline loops: CDR1 SNHLY, CDR2 FYNNEI. This CDR3 comprises 14 residues. V lost 6 bases, J lost 4 bases, and 12 bases lay in between.